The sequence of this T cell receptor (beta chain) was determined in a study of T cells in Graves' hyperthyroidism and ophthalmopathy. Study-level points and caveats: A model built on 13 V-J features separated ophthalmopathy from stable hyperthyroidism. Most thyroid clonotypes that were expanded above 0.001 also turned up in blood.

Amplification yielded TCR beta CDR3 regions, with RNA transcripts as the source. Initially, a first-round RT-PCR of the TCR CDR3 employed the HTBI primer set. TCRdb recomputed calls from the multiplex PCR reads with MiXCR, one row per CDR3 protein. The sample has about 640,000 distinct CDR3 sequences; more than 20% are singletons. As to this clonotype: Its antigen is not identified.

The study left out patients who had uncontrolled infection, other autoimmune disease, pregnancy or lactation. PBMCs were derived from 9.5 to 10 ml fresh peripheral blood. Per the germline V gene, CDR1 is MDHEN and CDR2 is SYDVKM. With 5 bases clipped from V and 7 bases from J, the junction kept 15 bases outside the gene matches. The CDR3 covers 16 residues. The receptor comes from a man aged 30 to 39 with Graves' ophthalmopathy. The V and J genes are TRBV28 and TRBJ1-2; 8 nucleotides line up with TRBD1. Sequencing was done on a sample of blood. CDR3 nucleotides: TGTGCCAGCAGTCCCTCAGGACAGGGCCTCAGGGGTGGCTACACCTTC. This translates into CASSPSGQGLRGGYTF.